This TCR beta chain stems from a study of blood T cells in healthy people across ages. All donors came from Russia, were Caucasian and healthy, and spanned ages about 6 to 90. Per individual sample, total RNA of at least 5 micrograms was extracted. Whole-study findings and limits: Age advanced and TCR beta diversity per million T cells fell, roughly linearly. Without sorted subsets, naive and antigen-experienced compartments could not be conclusively compared.

Concerning this clonotype itself: Its antigen is not identified.

V shed 0 bases and J shed 2 bases, with 7 bases lying between them. Germline CDR1 is MNHNS and CDR2 is SASEGT. This CDR3 has 14 amino acids. Primed by a sample-barcoded 5' primer and a J-beta primer mix, a second PCR proceeded for about 7 to 11 cycles. MiXCR, applied by TCRdb to the 5' RACE reads, yields one record per CDR3 protein. Counted here are about 780,000 distinct CDR3 sequences, about 59% occurring once; the ten biggest clones make up about 30%. The TCR sequence derives from a man aged 25 to 40 in good health. Specimen: blood. The chain links TRBV6-1 to TRBJ2-5, with D unclear. Here the CDR3 DNA reads TGTGCCAGCAGTGAAGCGGATCCGCAAGAGACCCAGTACTTC. Translated: CASSEADPQETQYF.